The sequence of this T cell receptor (beta chain) was determined in a study of cytomegalovirus exposure and HLA in healthy donors. Assay: immunoSEQ multiplex PCR; the TCRdb copy retains only in-frame clones and omits some. The data contain some 140,000 clones, almost 85% of them singletons. The donors were in the approximately 120-subject validation cohort; that cohort was separate from the approximately 700-subject first cohort. General observations from the study: The study listed about 150 cytomegalovirus-associated TCR beta chains. The CMV antigen specificity of a few CMV-associated chains was confirmed through in vitro analysis.

CDR3 length: 11 amino acids. Germline V gene lookup returns CDR1 SNHLY and CDR2 FYNNEI. The V end was cut by 6 bases, the J end by 15 bases, with 15 bases between. This clone was detected a few times. Its target is unknown. The chain joins TRBV2 to TRBJ1-3, with TRBD1 as a possible D gene (6 bases). This TCR derives from a woman aged 25 to 39 in good health and CMV-seronegative. Sequences were obtained from PBMCs. The DNA for the CDR3 is TGTGCCAGCAGCGGACGGGACACTAGATATTTT. It is translated as CASSGRDTRYF.